This TCR beta chain was obtained from a study of OX40 agonist ivuxolimab in advanced cancers. Assay used: immunoSEQ multiplex PCR; TCRdb lists only in-frame clones, some missing. This table holds 30,000 to 35,000 clones, over 80% found once. Autoimmune disease history or systemic immunosuppression led to patient exclusion. Trimming cost V 9 bases and J 4 bases, with 15 bases left between them. The CDR3 is made up of 13 amino acids. CDR1 MNHNS and CDR2 SASEGT come from the germline V gene. The study, taken as a whole, reports: Also showing low normalized T-cell clonal expansion were some of the nonresponders.

In its sample, this clone was seen a few times. Its antigen remains unidentified. Sequencing used CD4+ or CD8+ T cells sorted from blood, obtained in a trial of the OX40 agonist ivuxolimab. The gene calls are TRBV6-1 and TRBJ1-1, with a tentative D call TRBD1 (6 bases). The source of this sequence is an adult with an advanced solid tumor such as melanoma, head and neck, liver or kidney cancer. The CDR3 spells CASRSTGITEAFF. The CDR3 nucleotides are TGTGCCAGTAGATCCACAGGGATCACTGAAGCTTTCTTT.